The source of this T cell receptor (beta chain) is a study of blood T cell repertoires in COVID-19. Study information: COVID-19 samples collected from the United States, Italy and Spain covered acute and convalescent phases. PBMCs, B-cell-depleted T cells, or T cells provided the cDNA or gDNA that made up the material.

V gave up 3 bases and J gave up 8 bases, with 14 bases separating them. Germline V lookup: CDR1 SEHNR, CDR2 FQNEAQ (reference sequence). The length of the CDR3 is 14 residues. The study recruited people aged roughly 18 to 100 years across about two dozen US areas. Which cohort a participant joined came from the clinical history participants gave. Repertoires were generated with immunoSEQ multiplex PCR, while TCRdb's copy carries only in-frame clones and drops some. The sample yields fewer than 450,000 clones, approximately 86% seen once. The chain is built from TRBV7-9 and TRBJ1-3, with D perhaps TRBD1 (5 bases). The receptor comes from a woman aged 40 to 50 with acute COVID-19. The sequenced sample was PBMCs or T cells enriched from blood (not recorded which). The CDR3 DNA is TGTGCCAGCAGCTTCGATCAGGGCAGGGACACCATATATTTT. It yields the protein CASSFDQGRDTIYF.